What follows are 20 T cell receptor beta chains derived from one specimen sequenced in a study of OX40 agonist ivuxolimab in advanced cancers. This table comes from immunoSEQ multiplex PCR, and its TCRdb copy is limited to in-frame clones, with some not included. This sample carries tens of thousands of clones, roughly 77% of them seen once, and the ten largest clones take nearly 0.7%. The specimen was CD4+ or CD8+ T cells sorted from blood, collected in a trial of the OX40 agonist ivuxolimab. All receptors derive from an adult with an advanced solid tumor such as melanoma, head and neck, liver or kidney cancer.

The chain combines TRBV7-2 with TRBJ2-2; 7 bases map to TRBD2. Germline CDR1 and CDR2: SGHTA and FQGNSA. V lost 4 bases to trimming and J lost 2 bases; unmatched junction nucleotides: 4. There are 15 residues in the CDR3. The chain's CDR3 is CASSYSGANTGELFF. The DNA for the CDR3 is TGTGCCAGCAGCTACAGCGGGGCTAACACCGGGGAGCTGTTTTTT.

This chain connects TRBV28 to TRBJ2-3; perhaps D is TRBD1 or TRBD2 (5 bases each). This CDR3 spans 16 amino acids. V gave up 4 bases and J gave up 2 bases, with 16 bases separating them. Germline CDR1 MDHEN, CDR2 SYDVKM. The CDR3 region is CASSSIRERVTDTQYF. For the CDR3, the DNA is TGTGCCAGCAGTTCTATCAGGGAGAGGGTCACAGATACGCAGTATTTT.

The genes are TRBV9 and TRBJ1-1; 7 bases are a match to TRBD1. The V and J ends lost 1 base and 4 bases, in that order; junction bases with no gene match: 4. CDR3 length: 14 residues. Per germline, CDR1 SGDLS and CDR2 YYNGEE. The CDR3 DNA reads as TGTGCCAGCAGCGTATCCAACAGGGGCACTGAAGCTTTCTTT. Its protein product is CASSVSNRGTEAFF.

V and J are TRBV19 and TRBJ2-6; D unclear. The germline V gene has CDR1 LNHDA and CDR2 SQIVND (reference sequence). V was clipped by 5 bases and J by 0 bases, with 8 bases between them. This CDR3 has 15 residues. In DNA form, the CDR3 reads TGTGCCAGTAGTGCCCAAACCTCTGGGGCCAACGTCCTGACTTTC. It is translated as CASSAQTSGANVLTF. Drawing the rest from reference TRBV19 and TRBJ2-6, the complete variable domain is DGGITQSPKYLFRKEGQNVTLSCEQNLNHDAMYWYRQDPGQGLRLIYYSQIVNDFQKGDIAEGYSVSREKKESFPLTVTSAQKNPTAFYLCASSAQTSGANVLTFGAGSRLTVL.

This clone appeared a single time. The V gene is TRBV6-4, the J gene TRBJ2-3; perhaps TRBD2 as D (6 bases). Per germline, CDR1 MRHNA and CDR2 SNTAGT. The CDR3 has 14 amino acids. V lost 2 bases and J lost 3, with 9 bases in between. Here the CDR3 DNA reads TGTGCCAGCAGTGACGGGCTAGCGACAGATACGCAGTATTTT. Translated, it gives CASSDGLATDTQYF.

The chain links TRBV18 to TRBJ1-4; D perhaps matches TRBD1 (5 bases). This CDR3 comprises 15 residues. The V end lost 5 bases, the J end lost 0 bases, and 10 bases lay between the germline ends. CDR1 is KGHSH and CDR2 is LQKENI in the germline V gene. The CDR3 sequence is CASSEGQATNEKLFF. For the CDR3, the DNA is TGTGCCAGCTCAGAAGGACAAGCAACTAATGAAAAACTGTTTTTT.

The chain recombines TRBV18 with TRBJ1-1; D unclear. Germline assignment: CDR1 KGHSH and CDR2 LQKENI. The CDR3 consists of 14 residues. Trimming shortened V by 2 bases and J by 1 base, and 8 bases separated the two germline ends. CDR3 amino acids: CASSPEAWNTEAFF. DNA of the CDR3: TGTGCCAGCTCACCAGAGGCTTGGAACACTGAAGCTTTCTTT.

The chain combines TRBV5-1 with TRBJ2-5; D is unresolved. The V gene lost 7 bases and the J gene lost 1 base, with 17 bases spanning the gap. This CDR3 has 15 residues. Germline V lookup: CDR1 SGHRS, CDR2 YFSETQ. Here the CDR3 reads CASAFPGQSQETQYF. CDR3 sequence (DNA): TGCGCCAGCGCCTTTCCCGGGCAGTCCCAAGAGACCCAGTACTTC.

The chain has TRBV21-1 and TRBJ2-3; the table's TRBD2 call for D was not verified on the DNA. TRBV21-1 is a listed pseudogene. The CDR3 loop spans 19 amino acids. The DNA of the CDR3 is TGTGCCAGCCGGAGGCCCCCAACTAGCGGGGGGGCACTATCAGATACGCAGTATTTT. Translated: CASRRPPTSGGALSDTQYF.

The J gene is TRBJ1-4, the V gene TRBV7-9, with 7 bases lining up with TRBD1. Per germline, CDR1 SEHNR and CDR2 FQNEAQ (reference sequence). This CDR3 is 17 amino acids long. The trim removed 1 base at V and 3 bases at J, leaving 8 bases unmatched. The CDR3 sequence is CASSLVRGVQPNEKLFF. CDR3 DNA sequence: TGTGCCAGCAGCTTAGTCAGGGGGGTACAGCCTAATGAAAAACTGTTTTTT.

DNA for the CDR3: TGTGCCAGCAGCTTGACGGGTGATGAGACCCAGTACTTC. It yields the protein CASSLTGDETQYF. The rearrangement joins TRBV5-6 to TRBJ2-5; D uncertain. The germline V and J ends were trimmed by 1 base and 5 bases, with 9 bases remaining between them. The length of the CDR3 is 13 residues. From germline, CDR1 is SGHDT and CDR2 YYEEEE.

V is TRBV5-1 and J is TRBJ1-4, with 10 bases matching TRBD1. V shed 0 bases and J 7 bases; nucleotides not matched to a gene: 6. The germline CDR1 and CDR2 sequences are SGHRS and YFSETQ. CDR3 size: 16 residues. CDR3 amino acids: CASSLEGTGAGEKLFF. CDR3 DNA sequence: TGCGCCAGCAGCTTGGAAGGGACAGGGGCAGGTGAAAAACTGTTTTTT.

The chain recombines TRBV10-3 with TRBJ1-1; 7 bases fit TRBD1. V trimming: 6 bases; J trimming: 3 bases; junction bases outside the gene matches: 7. Germline V gene lookup returns CDR1 ENHRY and CDR2 SYGVKD. There are 14 residues in the CDR3. The CDR3 nucleotides read TGTGCCATCAGGGTTACAGGGGAGGACACTGAAGCTTTCTTT. Translated, it gives CAIRVTGEDTEAFF.

This clone has a handful of counts. The V call is TRBV28, the J call TRBJ1-2, with a weak D call TRBD1 (5 bases). This CDR3 has 12 residues. Germline CDR1 is MDHEN and CDR2 is SYDVKM. V was shortened by 5 bases and J by 4 bases, with 8 bases between the two germline ends. The CDR3 nucleotides are TGTGCCAGCAGTACCGGGACCTATGGCTACACCTTC. This gives the protein CASSTGTYGYTF.

The V and J genes are TRBV27 and TRBJ1-4; possible D gene TRBD1, 5 bases. CDR3 length equals 13 residues. V lost 3 bases, J lost 7 bases, and 9 bases lay in between. CDR1 and CDR2 (germline): MNHEY, SMNVEV (reference sequence). The CDR3 spells CASSFSGFEKLFF. In DNA form, the CDR3 reads TGTGCCAGCAGTTTCTCAGGGTTTGAAAAACTGTTTTTT.

The chain uses TRBV14 and TRBJ2-7, with no clear D. Germline CDR1 is SGHDN and CDR2 is FVKESK. V dropped 4 bases and J dropped 0 bases, with 28 bases sitting between them. The CDR3 loop spans 20 amino acids. As DNA, the CDR3 is TGTGCCAGCAGCCCGGCAGTAGGCTTGGCATCTGGATTCATCTCCTACGAGCAGTACTTC. It is translated as CASSPAVGLASGFISYEQYF. Filled out from reference TRBV14 and TRBJ2-7, the complete variable domain reads EAGVTQFPSHSVIEKGQTVTLRCDPISGHDNLYWYRRVMGKEIKFLLHFVKESKQDESGMPNNRFLAERTGGTYSTLKVQPAELEDSGVYFCASSPAVGLASGFISYEQYFGPGTRLTVT.

The chain links TRBV27 to TRBJ1-5; D perhaps matches TRBD1 (5 bases). Trimming removed 7 bases at V and 2 bases at J, with 12 bases between. This CDR3 has 14 residues. From germline, CDR1 is MNHEY and CDR2 SMNVEV (reference sequence). CDR3: CASKGTGGNQPQHF. The CDR3 DNA sequence: TGTGCCAGCAAGGGGACGGGAGGCAATCAGCCCCAGCATTTT.

The gene calls are TRBV5-1 and TRBJ2-2, with D possibly being TRBD1 (6 bases). The CDR3 has 15 amino acids. The germline gives CDR1 SGHRS, CDR2 YFSETQ. The germline V and J ends were trimmed by 4 bases and 5 bases, with 15 bases remaining between them. The CDR3: CASSLITGLTGELFF. CDR3 in DNA: TGCGCCAGCAGCCTGATTACAGGGCTTACCGGGGAGCTGTTTTTT.

This chain links TRBV2 with TRBJ1-2; D may be TRBD1 (6 bases). Looked up from germline, CDR1 is SNHLY and CDR2 is FYNNEI. The ends were cut back, 5 bases at V and 3 bases at J, with 16 bases in the middle. The CDR3 covers 15 residues. The CDR3 sequence is CASSISMAGDYGYTF. CDR3 nucleotide sequence: TGTGCCAGCAGTATCAGTATGGCAGGGGACTATGGCTACACCTTC.

The chain employs TRBV6-6 and TRBJ1-5; 9 bases are a match to TRBD1. CDR1 is MNHNY and CDR2 is SVGAGI in the germline V gene (reference sequence). The CDR3 is 14 residues long. V was pared by 5 bases and J by 5 bases, with 4 bases of the junction left unmatched. The CDR3 DNA reads as TGTGCCAGCAGTGGGACAGGGTTCGATCAGCCCCAGCATTTT. Protein: CASSGTGFDQPQHF.